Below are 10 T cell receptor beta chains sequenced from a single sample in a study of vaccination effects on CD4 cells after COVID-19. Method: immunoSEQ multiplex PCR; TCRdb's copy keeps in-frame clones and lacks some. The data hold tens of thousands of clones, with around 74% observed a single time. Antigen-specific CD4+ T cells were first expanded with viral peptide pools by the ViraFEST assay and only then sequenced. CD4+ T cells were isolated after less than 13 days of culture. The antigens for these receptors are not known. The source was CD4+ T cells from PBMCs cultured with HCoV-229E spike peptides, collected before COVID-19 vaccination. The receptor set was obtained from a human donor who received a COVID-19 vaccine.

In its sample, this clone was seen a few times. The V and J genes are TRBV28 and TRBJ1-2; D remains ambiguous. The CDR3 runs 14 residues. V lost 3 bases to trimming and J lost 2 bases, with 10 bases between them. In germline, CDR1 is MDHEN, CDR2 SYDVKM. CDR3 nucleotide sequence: TGTGCCAGCAGTTTTGTGGGGAAGAACTATGGCTACACCTTC. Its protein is CASSFVGKNYGYTF.

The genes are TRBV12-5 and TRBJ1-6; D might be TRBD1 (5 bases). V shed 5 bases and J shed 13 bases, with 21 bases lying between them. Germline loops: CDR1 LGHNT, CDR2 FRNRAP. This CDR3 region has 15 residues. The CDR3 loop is CASGPQGAGLFPLHF. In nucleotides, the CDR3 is TGTGCTAGTGGTCCGCAAGGGGCGGGGCTATTCCCCCTCCACTTT. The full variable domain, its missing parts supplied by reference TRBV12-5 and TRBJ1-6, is DARVTQTPRHKVTEMGQEVTMRCQPILGHNTVFWYRQTMMQGLELLAYFRNRAPLDDSGMPKDRFSAEMPDATLATLKIQPSEPRDSAVYFCASGPQGAGLFPLHFGNGTRLTVT.

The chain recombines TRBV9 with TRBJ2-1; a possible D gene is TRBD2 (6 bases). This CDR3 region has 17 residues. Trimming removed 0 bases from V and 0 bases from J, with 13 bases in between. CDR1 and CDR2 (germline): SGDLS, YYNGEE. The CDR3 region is CASSVANSGSSYNEQFF. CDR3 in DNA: TGTGCCAGCAGCGTAGCTAATAGCGGAAGCTCCTACAATGAGCAGTTCTTC.

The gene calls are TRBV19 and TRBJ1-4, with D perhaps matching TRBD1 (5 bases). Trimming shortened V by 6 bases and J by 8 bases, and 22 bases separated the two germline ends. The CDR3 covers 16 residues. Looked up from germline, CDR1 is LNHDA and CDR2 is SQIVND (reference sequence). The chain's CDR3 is CASSTTGTLDREKLFF. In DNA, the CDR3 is TGTGCCAGTAGCACGACCGGGACCCTAGATAGGGAAAAACTGTTTTTT.

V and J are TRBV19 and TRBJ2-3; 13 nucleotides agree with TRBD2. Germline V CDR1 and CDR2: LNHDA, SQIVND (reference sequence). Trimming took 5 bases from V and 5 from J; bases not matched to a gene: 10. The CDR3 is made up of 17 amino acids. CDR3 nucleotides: TGTGCCAGTAGTGAGAGACTAGCGGGGGGCCTTCGAGATACGCAGTATTTT. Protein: CASSERLAGGLRDTQYF.

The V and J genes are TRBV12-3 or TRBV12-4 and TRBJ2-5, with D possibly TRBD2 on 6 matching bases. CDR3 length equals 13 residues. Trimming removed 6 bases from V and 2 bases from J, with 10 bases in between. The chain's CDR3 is CASRRAGQETQYF. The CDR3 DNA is TGTGCCAGCAGGAGGGCGGGACAAGAGACCCAGTACTTC.

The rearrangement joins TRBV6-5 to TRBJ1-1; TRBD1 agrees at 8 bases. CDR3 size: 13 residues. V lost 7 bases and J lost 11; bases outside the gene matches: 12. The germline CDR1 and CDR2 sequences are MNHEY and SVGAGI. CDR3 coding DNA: TGTGCCAGCACTAACGGACAGGGCGTCAGGGCTTTCTTT. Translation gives CASTNGQGVRAFF.

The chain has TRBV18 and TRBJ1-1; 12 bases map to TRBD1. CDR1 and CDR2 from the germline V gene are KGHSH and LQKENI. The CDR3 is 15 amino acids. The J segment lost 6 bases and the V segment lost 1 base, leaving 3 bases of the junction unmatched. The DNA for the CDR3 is TGTGCCAGCTCACCACAGGGGACAGGGGGCCCTGAAGCTTTCTTT. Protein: CASSPQGTGGPEAFF.

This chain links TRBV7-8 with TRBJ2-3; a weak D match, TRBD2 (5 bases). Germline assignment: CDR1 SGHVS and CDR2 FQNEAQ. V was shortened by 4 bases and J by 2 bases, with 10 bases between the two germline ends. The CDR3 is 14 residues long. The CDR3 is CASSSRLFTDTQYF. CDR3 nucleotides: TGTGCCAGCAGCTCCCGACTATTCACAGATACGCAGTATTTT.

The CDR3 spells CASSSSRGWQETQYF. The CDR3 bases are TGTGCCAGCAGTTCCTCGAGGGGATGGCAAGAGACCCAGTACTTC. This chain links TRBV27 with TRBJ2-5, with D possibly being TRBD1 or TRBD2 (5 bases each). Per germline, CDR1 MNHEY and CDR2 SMNVEV (reference sequence). The CDR3 is 15 residues long. V was cut by 4 bases and J by 2 bases, with 14 bases left in between.